The clone carrying this TCR beta chain was observed at least ten times. The record originates from a study of blood T cells in healthy people across ages. Total RNA, at least 6 micrograms per sample, was extracted from PBMCs. The second PCR ran about 6 to 11 cycles with a sample-barcoded 5' primer and J-beta primers. TCRdb used MiXCR to reprocess the 5' RACE reads, holding one entry per CDR3 protein. Found here are roughly 680,000 distinct CDR3 sequences, approximately 52% of them singletons; the top ten hold approximately 13%. V lost 6 bases to trimming and J lost 4 bases, with 12 bases between them. Germline V CDR1 and CDR2: DFQATT, SNEGSKA (reference sequence). The CDR3 is made up of 12 amino acids.

The sequencing sample was made of blood. The source is a woman of 80 years or more in good health. This sequence joins TRBV20-1 and TRBJ1-2, with D hard to call. CDR3 bases: TGCAGTGCCGCGGCCACATTCTATGGCTACACCTTC. Residues: CSAAATFYGYTF.